The sequence of this TCR beta chain was determined in a study of T cell responses to AZD1222 COVID-19 vaccine. General study results and limits: A rise in Spike-specific TCR breadth and depth followed two AZD1222 doses. With dominance at 160-218 and 743-854, vaccine-associated CD4 TCRs spanned spike.

For this clone: As yet, its antigen is unknown.

Data came from immunoSEQ multiplex PCR; TCRdb stores just in-frame clones and leaves some out. The sample shows more than 100,000 clones, approximately 90% of them seen only once. Germline CDR1 LNHDA, CDR2 SQIVND (reference sequence). J gave up 7 bases and V 4 bases, and 9 bases lay outside the gene matches. The CDR3 extends over 14 amino acids. The source material was peripheral blood, sampled on day 0 of AZD1222 vaccination. The receptor comes from an adult in good health. The V call is TRBV19, the J call TRBJ1-1; 7 bases agree with TRBD1. The CDR3: CASSKPGQTFEAFF. CDR3 DNA: TGTGCCAGTAGTAAGCCGGGACAGACCTTTGAAGCTTTCTTT. Complete variable domain (other parts from reference TRBV19 and TRBJ1-1): DGGITQSPKYLFRKEGQNVTLSCEQNLNHDAMYWYRQDPGQGLRLIYYSQIVNDFQKGDIAEGYSVSREKKESFPLTVTSAQKNPTAFYLCASSKPGQTFEAFFGQGTRLTVV.